These 23 T cell receptor beta chains originate from one sample sequenced in a study of OX40 agonist ivuxolimab in advanced cancers. Repertoires were generated with immunoSEQ multiplex PCR, while TCRdb's copy carries only in-frame clones and drops some. The data show 70,000 to 95,000 clones, 94% seen once. The material was CD4+ or CD8+ T cells sorted from blood, obtained in a trial of the OX40 agonist ivuxolimab. All receptors come from an adult with an advanced solid tumor such as melanoma, head and neck, liver or kidney cancer.

CDR3 nucleotide sequence: TGTGCCAGCAGTCTCGGGGGCCCCTACGAGCAGTACTTC. Amino acids: CASSLGGPYEQYF. V usage is TRBV6-5 and J usage is TRBJ2-7, with D tentatively TRBD1 or TRBD2 (6 bases each). Germline assignment: CDR1 MNHEY and CDR2 SVGAGI. Deletions cut 5 bases from V and 2 bases from J, with 10 bases between. The CDR3 totals 13 residues.

This rearrangement joins TRBV10-2 to TRBJ1-2; a weak D match, TRBD1 (5 bases). The V end was cut by 3 bases, the J end by 0 bases, with 14 bases between. The CDR3 totals 16 residues. The germline V gene has CDR1 WSHSY and CDR2 SAAADI. This CDR3 reads CASSDRAMGSNYGYTF. For the CDR3, the DNA is TGCGCCAGCAGTGACAGGGCGATGGGATCTAACTATGGCTACACCTTC.

This chain uses TRBV27 with TRBJ2-7; 9 positions agree with TRBD1. The CDR3 runs 16 residues. Per germline, CDR1 MNHEY and CDR2 SMNVEV (reference sequence). V gave up 2 bases and J gave up 4 bases; unmatched junction bases: 9. Written as DNA, the CDR3 is TGTGCCAGCAGTTTAGAAGGGACAGGGCTGGGGTACGAGCAGTACTTC. Its protein is CASSLEGTGLGYEQYF.

The V and J genes are TRBV4-1 and TRBJ2-1; possibly TRBD2 for D (5 bases). V lost 1 base, J lost 6 bases, and 13 bases lay in between. This CDR3 region has 15 residues. Germline assignment: CDR1 MGHRA and CDR2 YSYEKL. The CDR3 DNA reads as TGCGCCAGCAGCCAAGTTTATCCTAGCCGCAATGAGCAGTTCTTC. This gives the protein CASSQVYPSRNEQFF.

The rearrangement links TRBV28 to TRBJ2-5, with D tentatively TRBD2 (5 bases). Per the germline V gene, CDR1 is MDHEN and CDR2 is SYDVKM. V lost 0 bases to trimming and J lost 3 bases, with 14 bases between them. This CDR3 region has 16 residues. For the CDR3, the DNA is TGTGCCAGCAGTTTATGGCGCGGGCAGACGAAAGAGACCCAGTACTTC. This sequence encodes CASSLWRGQTKETQYF.

V is TRBV6-1 and J is TRBJ2-2; D gene uncertain. There are 13 residues in the CDR3. The V end lost 8 bases, the J end lost 0 bases, and 7 bases lay between the germline ends. The germline gives CDR1 MNHNS, CDR2 SASEGT. The CDR3 region has the DNA TGTGCCAGCCTCCCCCCGAACACCGGGGAGCTGTTTTTT. This encodes CASLPPNTGELFF.

The J gene is TRBJ1-2, the V gene TRBV6-5; no reliable D call. Germline loops: CDR1 MNHEY, CDR2 SVGAGI. V was clipped by 2 bases and J by 0 bases, with 4 bases between them. The length of the CDR3 is 13 residues. The CDR3 protein is CASSYVANYGYTF. DNA of the CDR3: TGTGCCAGCAGTTACGTCGCTAACTATGGCTACACCTTC.

The chain employs TRBV5-1 and TRBJ1-2; 7 bases match TRBD1. CDR1 and CDR2 from the germline V gene are SGHRS and YFSETQ. The trim removed 6 bases at V and 10 bases at J, leaving 9 bases unmatched. This CDR3 spans 12 amino acids. The CDR3 DNA is TGCGCCAGCACCCCTGACAGGGCCTTCTACACCTTC. The encoded protein is CASTPDRAFYTF. The complete variable domain, with remaining parts taken from reference TRBV5-1 and TRBJ1-2, reads KAGVTQTPRYLIKTRGQQVTLSCSPISGHRSVSWYQQTPGQGLQFLFEYFSETQRNKGNFPGRFSGRQFSNSRSEMNVSTLELGDSALYLCASTPDRAFYTFGSGTRLTVV.

V and J are TRBV27 and TRBJ1-5, with 9 bases lining up with TRBD1. V lost 6 bases, J lost 7 bases, and 4 bases stayed unmatched. The CDR3 totals 13 residues. CDR1 MNHEY and CDR2 SMNVEV come from the germline V gene (reference sequence). CDR3 bases: TGTGCCAGCAGCCGGACAGGGGACCAGCCCCAGCATTTT. It translates to CASSRTGDQPQHF.

This clone was seen a single time. The rearrangement uses TRBV19 and TRBJ2-5; 7 nucleotides match TRBD1. The CDR3 length is 13 residues. Looked up from germline, CDR1 is LNHDA and CDR2 is SQIVND (reference sequence). V gave up 7 bases and J gave up 2 bases; unmatched junction bases: 4. The CDR3 loop reads CASTVGQQETQYF. CDR3 DNA: TGTGCCAGTACTGTGGGACAGCAAGAGACCCAGTACTTC.

The V call is TRBV14, the J call TRBJ2-2, with D perhaps matching TRBD1 or TRBD2 (5 bases each). In germline, CDR1 is SGHDN, CDR2 FVKESK. The CDR3 sequence is 15 residues long. The V end was cut by 0 bases, the J end by 4 bases, with 9 bases between. The CDR3 reads CASSQDGGPTGELFF. CDR3 sequence (DNA): TGTGCCAGCAGCCAAGATGGGGGTCCCACCGGGGAGCTGTTTTTT.

This clone has only one observation. The chain links TRBV7-9 to TRBJ2-7; D is possibly TRBD1 (6 bases). V was cut by 1 base and J by 0 bases, with 13 bases left in between. This CDR3 region has 16 residues. Germline V gene lookup returns CDR1 SEHNR and CDR2 FQNEAQ (reference sequence). CDR3 in amino acids: CASSLVPGEASYEQYF. The CDR3 nucleotides read TGTGCCAGCAGCTTAGTTCCAGGGGAAGCCTCCTACGAGCAGTACTTC.

This chain connects TRBV5-1 to TRBJ2-5; 8 nucleotides line up with TRBD2. V was clipped by 4 bases and J by 2 bases; unmatched bases: 7. The CDR3 totals 15 residues. The germline V gene encodes CDR1 SGHRS and CDR2 YFSETQ. The CDR3 coding sequence is TGCGCCAGCAGCCCGAGCGGGGGCCTACAAGAGACCCAGTACTTC. Translating gives CASSPSGGLQETQYF. Using reference TRBV5-1 and TRBJ2-5 for the parts outside the CDR3, the full variable domain is KAGVTQTPRYLIKTRGQQVTLSCSPISGHRSVSWYQQTPGQGLQFLFEYFSETQRNKGNFPGRFSGRQFSNSRSEMNVSTLELGDSALYLCASSPSGGLQETQYFGPGTRLLVL.

The chain joins TRBV13 to TRBJ2-7; TRBD2 matches 8 bases. The CDR3 is made up of 16 amino acids. After removal of 2 bases from V and 4 bases from J, the junction contained 10 bases not matched to a gene. Per the germline V gene, CDR1 is PRHDT and CDR2 is FYEKMQ (reference sequence). In DNA form, the CDR3 reads TGTGCCAGCAGCTTATCCGGGGGGGTTAGATCGTACGAGCAGTACTTC. It translates to CASSLSGGVRSYEQYF.

The V and J genes are TRBV4-3 and TRBJ2-7, with 11 bases that match TRBD2. Germline CDR1 reads LGHNA; CDR2 reads YSLEER. Trimming at V came to 0 bases and at J to 5 bases, leaving 6 bases not matched to a gene. The CDR3 length is 16 residues. DNA for the CDR3: TGCGCCAGCAGCCAAGAAGTCCCTAGCGGGGGGCACGAGCAGTACTTC. This translates into CASSQEVPSGGHEQYF.

The chain couples TRBV5-6 to TRBJ2-2; D may be TRBD1 (5 bases). The CDR3 runs to 12 residues. Germline CDR1 SGHDT, CDR2 YYEEEE. Trimming removed 6 bases from V and 7 bases from J, with 10 bases in between. The DNA for the CDR3 is TGTGCCAGCACGGACATGGGCGGGGAGCTGTTTTTT. This sequence encodes CASTDMGGELFF.

The chain carries TRBV2 and TRBJ2-7; weak D call: TRBD2 (5 bases). Germline V lookup: CDR1 SNHLY, CDR2 FYNNEI. This CDR3 contains 15 residues. Trimming pared 8 bases from V and 0 bases from J, leaving 17 bases between. The CDR3 reads CASGEGHRGSYEQYF. CDR3 nucleotide sequence: TGTGCCAGCGGAGAAGGCCACCGGGGCTCCTACGAGCAGTACTTC. The full variable domain, rest sourced from reference TRBV2 and TRBJ2-7, is EPEVTQTPSHQVTQMGQEVILRCVPISNHLYFYWYRQILGQKVEFLVSFYNNEISEKSEIFDDQFSVERPDGSNFTLKIRSTKLEDSAMYFCASGEGHRGSYEQYFGPGTRLTVT.

The chain has TRBV5-8 and TRBJ1-1; D gene uncertain. This CDR3 region has 12 residues. Between the trimmed V and J ends, which lost 0 bases and 4 bases, there was a span of 4 bases. The germline V gene has CDR1 SGHTS and CDR2 YDEGEE. The DNA for the CDR3 is TGTGCCAGCAGCTTGGGGGCCACTGAAGCTTTCTTT. This codes for CASSLGATEAFF.

The chain employs TRBV4-1 and TRBJ2-2; no reliable D call. CDR1 is MGHRA, CDR2 YSYEKL, per germline. The CDR3 loop spans 15 amino acids. The V end was cut by 1 base, the J end by 1 base, with 7 bases between. CDR3 protein: CASSQGPKNTGELFF. As DNA, the CDR3 is TGCGCCAGCAGCCAAGGCCCTAAGAACACCGGGGAGCTGTTTTTT.

The chain links TRBV9 to TRBJ2-5, with TRBD1 matching over 10 bases. CDR1 and CDR2 from the germline V gene are SGDLS and YYNGEE. With 4 bases clipped from V and 4 bases from J, the junction kept 7 bases outside the gene matches. The CDR3 has 15 amino acids. The CDR3 reads CASSMGTGVRETQYF. The CDR3 coding sequence is TGTGCCAGCAGCATGGGGACAGGGGTTAGAGAGACCCAGTACTTC.

The rearrangement joins TRBV11-1 to TRBJ2-7, with D maybe TRBD2 (5 bases). The CDR3 consists of 12 residues. V was pared by 7 bases and J by 7 bases, with 14 bases between. Germline V gene sequence: CDR1 SGHAT, CDR2 FQDESV (reference sequence). The CDR3 nucleotides are TGTGCCAGCAAACTAGGAGGCCATGAGCAGTACTTC. Its translation: CASKLGGHEQYF.

The chain joins TRBV28 to TRBJ2-7; TRBD1 is a possible D gene (6 bases). Deletions cut 3 bases from V and 3 bases from J, with 12 bases between. This CDR3 spans 14 amino acids. Germline loops: CDR1 MDHEN, CDR2 SYDVKM. This chain's CDR3 is CASSLDREIYEQYF. CDR3 DNA: TGTGCCAGCAGTTTGGACAGAGAAATCTACGAGCAGTACTTC. The full variable domain, its missing parts supplied by reference TRBV28 and TRBJ2-7, is DVKVTQSSRYLVKRTGEKVFLECVQDMDHENMFWYRQDPGLGLRLIYFSYDVKMKEKGDIPEGYSVSREKKERFSLILESASTNQTSMYLCASSLDREIYEQYFGPGTRLTVT.

V usage is TRBV14 and J usage is TRBJ2-5; a weak D match, TRBD1 (6 bases). Germline lookup yields CDR1 SGHDN and CDR2 FVKESK. The CDR3 spans 14 residues. The germline V and J ends were trimmed by 4 bases and 2 bases, with 11 bases remaining between them. The CDR3 here is CASSPTGRQETQYF. CDR3 coding DNA: TGTGCCAGCAGCCCCACAGGGAGACAAGAGACCCAGTACTTC.